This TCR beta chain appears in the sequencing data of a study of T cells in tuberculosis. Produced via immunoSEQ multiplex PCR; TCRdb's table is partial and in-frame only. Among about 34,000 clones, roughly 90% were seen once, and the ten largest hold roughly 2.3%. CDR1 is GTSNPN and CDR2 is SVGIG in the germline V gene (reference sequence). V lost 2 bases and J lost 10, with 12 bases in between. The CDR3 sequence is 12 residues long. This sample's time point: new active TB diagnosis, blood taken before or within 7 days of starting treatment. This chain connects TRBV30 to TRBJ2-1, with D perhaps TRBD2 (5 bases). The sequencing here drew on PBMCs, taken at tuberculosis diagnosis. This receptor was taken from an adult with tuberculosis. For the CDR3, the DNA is TGTGCCTGGAGTATCGGGGTGCCCGAGCAGTTCTTC. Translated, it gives CAWSIGVPEQFF.